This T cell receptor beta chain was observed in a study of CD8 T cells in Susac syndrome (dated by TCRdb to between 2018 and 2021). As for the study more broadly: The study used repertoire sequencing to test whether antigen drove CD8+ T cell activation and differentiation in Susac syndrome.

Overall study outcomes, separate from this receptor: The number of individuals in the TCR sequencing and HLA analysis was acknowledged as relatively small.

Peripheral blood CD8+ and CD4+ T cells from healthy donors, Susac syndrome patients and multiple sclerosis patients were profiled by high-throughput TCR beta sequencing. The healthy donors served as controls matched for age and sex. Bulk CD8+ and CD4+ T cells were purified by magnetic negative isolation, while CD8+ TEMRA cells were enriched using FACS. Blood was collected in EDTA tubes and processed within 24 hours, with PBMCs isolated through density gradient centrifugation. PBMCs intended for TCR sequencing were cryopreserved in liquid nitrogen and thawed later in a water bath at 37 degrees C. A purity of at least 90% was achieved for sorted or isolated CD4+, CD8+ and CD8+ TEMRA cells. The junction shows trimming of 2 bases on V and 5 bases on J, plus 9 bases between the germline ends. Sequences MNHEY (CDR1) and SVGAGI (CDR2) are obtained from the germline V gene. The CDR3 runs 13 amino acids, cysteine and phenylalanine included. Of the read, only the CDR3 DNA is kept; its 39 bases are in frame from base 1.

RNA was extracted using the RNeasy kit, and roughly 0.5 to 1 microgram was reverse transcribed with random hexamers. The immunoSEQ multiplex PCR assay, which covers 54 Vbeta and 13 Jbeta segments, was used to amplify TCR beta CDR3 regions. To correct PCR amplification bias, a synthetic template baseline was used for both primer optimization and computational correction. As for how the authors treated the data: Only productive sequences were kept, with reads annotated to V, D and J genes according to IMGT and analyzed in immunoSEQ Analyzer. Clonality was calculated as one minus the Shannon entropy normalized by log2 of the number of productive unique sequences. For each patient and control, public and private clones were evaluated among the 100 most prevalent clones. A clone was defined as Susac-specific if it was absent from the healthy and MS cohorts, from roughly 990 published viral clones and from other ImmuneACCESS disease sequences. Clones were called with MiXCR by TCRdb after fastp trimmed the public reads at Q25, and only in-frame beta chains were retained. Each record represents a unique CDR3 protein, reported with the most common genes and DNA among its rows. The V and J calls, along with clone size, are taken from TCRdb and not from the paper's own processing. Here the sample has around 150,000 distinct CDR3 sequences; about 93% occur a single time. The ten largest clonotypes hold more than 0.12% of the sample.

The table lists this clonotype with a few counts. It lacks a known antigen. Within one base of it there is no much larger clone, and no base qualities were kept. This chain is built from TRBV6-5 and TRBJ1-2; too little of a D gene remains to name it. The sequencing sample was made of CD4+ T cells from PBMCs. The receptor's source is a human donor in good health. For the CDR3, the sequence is CASSYGALYGYTF. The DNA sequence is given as TGTGCCAGCAGTTACGGCGCGTTGTATGGCTACACCTTC.